This is a list of T cell receptor beta chains from one sample in a study of control samples from healthy donors and cancer patients. Clones were read by immunoSEQ multiplex PCR, and TCRdb kept only the in-frame ones, dropping some. Of 69,000 or so clones listed, about 95% were seen once; the top ten hold approximately 2.5%. The specimen was blood. The receptor source for this set is a woman younger than 45 in good health. Both conserved end residues are part of each CDR3. The order of the fields is J gene, V gene, clone size, D gene, CDR3 DNA, CDR3 protein. A D gene is named only where the DNA matches it firmly. The size entry is marked missing in some rows and otherwise reads once, few, many or a size class.

j_call: TRBJ2-7
v_call: TRBV3-1/TRBV3-2
clone_size: .
d_call: .
cdr3_nt: TGTGCCAGCAGCCAGGGGGGACATTCCTACGAGCAGTACTTC
cdr3_aa: CASSQGGHSYEQYF

j_call: TRBJ1-1
v_call: TRBV9
clone_size: .
d_call: .
cdr3_nt: TGTGCCAGCAGCGTAGACGTGGGGGACACTGAAGCTTTCTTT
cdr3_aa: CASSVDVGDTEAFF

j_call: TRBJ1-5
v_call: TRBV5-6
clone_size: .
d_call: .
cdr3_nt: TGTGCCAGCAGCCCTAGAGAGGACGGGAACAATCAGCCCCAGCATTTT
cdr3_aa: CASSPREDGNNQPQHF

j_call: TRBJ1-4
v_call: TRBV7-9
clone_size: .
d_call: .
cdr3_nt: TGTGCCAGCAGCCCGGGGCAATCCAATGAAAAACTGTTTTTT
cdr3_aa: CASSPGQSNEKLFF

j_call: TRBJ1-5
v_call: TRBV7-2
clone_size: .
d_call: .
cdr3_nt: TGTGCCAGCAGCCGACAAGAGAATCAGCCCCAGCATTTT
cdr3_aa: CASSRQENQPQHF

j_call: TRBJ1-1
v_call: TRBV28
clone_size: once
d_call: TRBD1
cdr3_nt: TGTGCCAGCATAGGGACAGGGAGAGGGAGCACTGAAGCTTTCTTT
cdr3_aa: CASIGTGRGSTEAFF

j_call: TRBJ1-1
v_call: TRBV29-1
clone_size: .
d_call: .
cdr3_nt: TGCAGCGACCTACAGGGGAACACTGAAGCTTTCTTT
cdr3_aa: CSDLQGNTEAFF

j_call: TRBJ2-1
v_call: TRBV28
clone_size: .
d_call: TRBD2
cdr3_nt: TGTGCCAGCAGTTTCTTAGCGGGGATCAGATACAATGAGCAGTTCTTC
cdr3_aa: CASSFLAGIRYNEQFF

j_call: TRBJ2-5
v_call: TRBV3-1/TRBV3-2
clone_size: .
d_call: .
cdr3_nt: TGTGCCAGCAGCCGACCCCCGGGTCAGGGAGAGACCCAGTACTTC
cdr3_aa: CASSRPPGQGETQYF

j_call: TRBJ1-1
v_call: TRBV7-3
clone_size: once
d_call: .
cdr3_nt: TGTGCCAGCAGCTTAACGTCTGGGACGGTAAACACTGAAGCTTTCTTT
cdr3_aa: CASSLTSGTVNTEAFF

j_call: TRBJ2-5
v_call: TRBV5-1
clone_size: .
d_call: TRBD2
cdr3_nt: TGCGCCAGCAGTCCAGCCCTAGCGGGGGGGGAAGGAGAGACCCAGTACTTC
cdr3_aa: CASSPALAGGEGETQYF

j_call: TRBJ1-1
v_call: TRBV20-1
clone_size: .
d_call: .
cdr3_nt: TGCAGTGCTAGTGGCGGAATCACTGAAGCTTTCTTT
cdr3_aa: CSASGGITEAFF

j_call: TRBJ2-3
v_call: TRBV11-2
clone_size: .
d_call: .
cdr3_nt: TGTGCCAGCAGGACGGTCACAGATACGCAGTATTTT
cdr3_aa: CASRTVTDTQYF

j_call: TRBJ2-3
v_call: TRBV28
clone_size: .
d_call: TRBD1
cdr3_nt: TGTGCCAGCAGCCGGGGGCTGGGACAGGGGGCAGATACGCAGTATTTT
cdr3_aa: CASSRGLGQGADTQYF

j_call: TRBJ2-1
v_call: TRBV9
clone_size: .
d_call: TRBD2
cdr3_nt: TGTGCCAGCAGCGTGACTAGCTATGAGCAGTTCTTC
cdr3_aa: CASSVTSYEQFF

j_call: TRBJ2-4
v_call: TRBV29-1
clone_size: .
d_call: .
cdr3_nt: TGCAGCGTTTCCTCCGGCATCATAGCCAAAAACATTCAGTACTTC
cdr3_aa: CSVSSGIIAKNIQYF

j_call: TRBJ1-1
v_call: TRBV5-1
clone_size: .
d_call: .
cdr3_nt: TGCGCCAGCAGCTTGGGAACACGGAACACTGAAGCTTTCTTT
cdr3_aa: CASSLGTRNTEAFF

j_call: TRBJ1-6
v_call: TRBV5-6
clone_size: .
d_call: TRBD1
cdr3_nt: TGTGCCAGCAGCTTCAGTCCTGGGACAGGGTTTTATAATTCACCCCTCCACTTT
cdr3_aa: CASSFSPGTGFYNSPLHF

j_call: TRBJ1-2
v_call: TRBV28
clone_size: .
d_call: .
cdr3_nt: TGTGCCAGCAGTTTACTGGCTCGTGGCTACACCTTC
cdr3_aa: CASSLLARGYTF

j_call: TRBJ1-2
v_call: TRBV13
clone_size: .
d_call: .
cdr3_nt: TGTGCCAGCAGCTTAGGGGGGTTTGGCTACACCTTC
cdr3_aa: CASSLGGFGYTF

j_call: TRBJ1-2
v_call: TRBV27
clone_size: once
d_call: .
cdr3_nt: TGTGCCAGCAGTCCGCTATCCGGTGGGGACTATGGCTACACCTTC
cdr3_aa: CASSPLSGGDYGYTF

j_call: TRBJ1-5
v_call: TRBV28
clone_size: .
d_call: .
cdr3_nt: TGTGCCAGCAGTTTAAGTACGGGTTTGGGTCAGCCCCAGCATTTT
cdr3_aa: CASSLSTGLGQPQHF

j_call: TRBJ2-5
v_call: TRBV27
clone_size: once
d_call: TRBD2
cdr3_nt: TGTGCCAGCAGTCCGGGACTAGCGGGGGGGCTGGAGACCCAGTACTTC
cdr3_aa: CASSPGLAGGLETQYF

j_call: TRBJ1-5
v_call: TRBV28
clone_size: few
d_call: .
cdr3_nt: TGTGCCAGCGGCACAGGTATCGGCAATCAGCCCCAGCATTTT
cdr3_aa: CASGTGIGNQPQHF

j_call: TRBJ1-2
v_call: TRBV29-1
clone_size: .
d_call: TRBD1
cdr3_nt: TGCAGCGTCTACAAGTTGGGACAGACGCGGGGGTATGGCTACACCTTC
cdr3_aa: CSVYKLGQTRGYGYTF

j_call: TRBJ1-5
v_call: TRBV7-6
clone_size: .
d_call: .
cdr3_nt: TGTGCCAGCAGCTTAGGGCCAAATCAGCCCCAGCATTTT
cdr3_aa: CASSLGPNQPQHF

j_call: TRBJ1-1
v_call: TRBV30
clone_size: .
d_call: .
cdr3_nt: TGTGCCCAATCCGGAGGTGGGGGGACTGAAGCTTTCTTT
cdr3_aa: CAQSGGGGTEAFF

j_call: TRBJ1-2
v_call: TRBV5-1
clone_size: once
d_call: .
cdr3_nt: TGCGCCAGCAGCTTCGGAACAGGGCTCCTATATGGCTACACCTTC
cdr3_aa: CASSFGTGLLYGYTF

j_call: TRBJ1-1
v_call: TRBV30
clone_size: .
d_call: .
cdr3_nt: TGTGCCTGGAGAGGAATCGGTTTGGCAGCTTTCTTT
cdr3_aa: CAWRGIGLAAFF

j_call: TRBJ2-7
v_call: TRBV7-9
clone_size: .
d_call: TRBD1
cdr3_nt: TGTGCCAGCAGCTTTTCCATCGGACAGGTCAGCGAGCAGTACTTC
cdr3_aa: CASSFSIGQVSEQYF

j_call: TRBJ1-1
v_call: TRBV27
clone_size: .
d_call: TRBD1
cdr3_nt: TGTGCCAGCAGGCATGGGACAGGGCCCACTGAAGCTTTCTTT
cdr3_aa: CASRHGTGPTEAFF

j_call: TRBJ1-4
v_call: TRBV27
clone_size: once
d_call: .
cdr3_nt: TGTGCCAGCAGTTCCCCTAGGGCCGGGGAAAAACTGTTTTTT
cdr3_aa: CASSSPRAGEKLFF

j_call: TRBJ1-6
v_call: TRBV18
clone_size: once
d_call: .
cdr3_nt: TGTGCCAGCTCACCACAGGGTAATCCCTCACCCCTCCACTTT
cdr3_aa: CASSPQGNPSPLHF

j_call: TRBJ2-5
v_call: TRBV5-5
clone_size: .
d_call: .
cdr3_nt: TGTGCCAGCAGCTTGGGGTGGGGTCGGTACCAAGAGACCCAGTACTTC
cdr3_aa: CASSLGWGRYQETQYF

j_call: TRBJ1-4
v_call: TRBV19
clone_size: .
d_call: .
cdr3_nt: TGTGCCAGTACCCAGACAGGTACGGCAAAACTGTTTTTT
cdr3_aa: CASTQTGTAKLFF